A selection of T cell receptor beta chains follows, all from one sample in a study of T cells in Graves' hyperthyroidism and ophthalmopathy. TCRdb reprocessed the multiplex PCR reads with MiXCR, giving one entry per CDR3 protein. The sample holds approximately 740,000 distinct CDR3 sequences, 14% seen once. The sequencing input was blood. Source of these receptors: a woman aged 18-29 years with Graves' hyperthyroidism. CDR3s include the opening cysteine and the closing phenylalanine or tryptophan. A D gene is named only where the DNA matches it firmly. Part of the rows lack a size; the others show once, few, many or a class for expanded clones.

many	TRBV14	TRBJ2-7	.	CASSQEVKRAVEQYF	TGTGCCAGCAGCCAAGAGGTCAAGCGGGCTGTCGAGCAGTACTTC
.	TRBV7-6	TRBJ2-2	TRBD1	CASSLEQGITGELFF	TGTGCCAGCAGCTTAGAACAGGGGATCACCGGGGAGCTGTTTTTT
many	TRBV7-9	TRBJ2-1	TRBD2	CASSVTGTSIVNEQFF	TGTGCCAGCAGCGTAACCGGGACTAGCATAGTCAATGAGCAGTTCTTC
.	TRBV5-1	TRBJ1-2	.	CASSLVSGSPNYGYTF	TGCGCCAGCAGCTTGGTTTCGGGCAGTCCTAACTATGGCTACACCTTC
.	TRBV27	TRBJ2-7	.	CASSLSPRWPYEQYF	TGTGCCAGCAGTTTATCCCCCCGATGGCCCTACGAGCAGTACTTC
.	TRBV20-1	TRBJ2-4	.	CSAPLRHPGGPLKNIQYF	TGCAGTGCTCCTTTGCGACACCCGGGGGGCCCCCTTAAAAACATTCAGTACTTC
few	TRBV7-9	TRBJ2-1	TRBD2	CASSNTEYIAGTSYNEQFF	TGTGCCAGCAGCAATACTGAATACATAGCGGGAACCTCCTACAATGAGCAGTTCTTC
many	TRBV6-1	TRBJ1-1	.	CASPRGGNGIMNTEAFF	TGTGCCAGCCCAAGAGGTGGCAACGGCATTATGAACACTGAAGCTTTCTTT
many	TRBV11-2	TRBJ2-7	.	CASSSFGGSYEQYF	TGTGCCAGCAGCTCCTTCGGGGGCTCCTACGAGCAGTACTTC
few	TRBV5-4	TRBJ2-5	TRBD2	CASSSTSRAGGETQYF	TGTGCCAGCAGCTCCACGTCGCGGGCGGGAGGAGAGACCCAGTACTTC
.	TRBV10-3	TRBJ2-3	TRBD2	CAISRTSGGSTDTQYF	TGTGCCATCAGCAGGACTAGCGGGGGGAGCACAGATACGCAGTATTTT
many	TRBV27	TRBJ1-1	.	CASGRNTEAFF	TGTGCCAGCGGGCGGAACACTGAAGCTTTCTTT
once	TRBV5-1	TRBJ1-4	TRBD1	CASRTNTGASEKLFF	TGCGCCAGCCGTACCAATACAGGGGCAAGTGAAAAACTGTTTTTT
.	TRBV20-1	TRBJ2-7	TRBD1	CSANRGLSEQYF	TGCAGTGCTAACAGGGGGCTTAGCGAGCAGTACTTC
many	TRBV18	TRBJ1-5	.	CASSPADSNQPQHF	TGTGCCAGCTCACCAGCAGATAGCAATCAGCCCCAGCATTTT
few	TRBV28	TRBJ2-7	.	CASSLTRTEFYEQYF	TGTGCCAGCAGCCTCACTAGGACGGAGTTTTACGAGCAGTACTTC
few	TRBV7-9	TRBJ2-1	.	CASSLLGARWYEQFF	TGTGCCAGCAGCCTCCTCGGGGCCCGGTGGTATGAGCAGTTCTTC
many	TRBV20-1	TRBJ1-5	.	CSASYGTQPQHF	TGCAGTGCTAGCTATGGGACTCAGCCCCAGCATTTT
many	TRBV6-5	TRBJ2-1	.	CASSSEWISYNEQFF	TGTGCCAGCAGTTCTGAGTGGATCTCCTACAATGAGCAGTTCTTC
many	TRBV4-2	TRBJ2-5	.	CASSPARDNELWVQETQYF	TGTGCCAGCAGCCCAGCCCGAGACAACGAACTATGGGTCCAAGAGACCCAGTACTTC
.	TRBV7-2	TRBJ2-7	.	CASSHSKGGYEQYF	TGTGCCAGCAGCCACTCCAAAGGGGGGTACGAGCAGTACTTC
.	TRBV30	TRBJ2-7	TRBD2	CAWSSGGGYEQYF	TGTGCCTGGAGTTCGGGGGGAGGCTACGAGCAGTACTTC
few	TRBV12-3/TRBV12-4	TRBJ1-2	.	CASSARKNPSYGYTF	TGTGCCAGCAGCGCCAGGAAGAATCCATCCTATGGCTACACCTTC
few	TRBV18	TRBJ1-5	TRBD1	CASSPGTGVGGNQPQHF	TGTGCCAGCTCACCCGGCACAGGGGTAGGAGGCAATCAGCCCCAGCATTTT
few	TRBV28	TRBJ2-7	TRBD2	CASSFGGRLYEQYF	TGTGCCAGCAGTTTCGGCGGGAGACTTTACGAGCAGTACTTC
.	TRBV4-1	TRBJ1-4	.	CASSQNRRGFGEKLFF	TGCGCCAGCAGCCAAAACCGACGGGGGTTCGGTGAAAAACTGTTTTTT
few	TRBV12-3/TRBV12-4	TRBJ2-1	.	CASSPRSRRNLDEQFF	TGTGCCAGCAGCCCCCGAAGTAGACGGAACCTCGATGAGCAGTTCTTC
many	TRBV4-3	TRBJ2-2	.	CASSQETGLAGELFF	TGCGCCAGCAGCCAAGAGACTGGTCTTGCCGGGGAGCTGTTTTTT
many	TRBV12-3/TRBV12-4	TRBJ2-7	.	CASSPTLAQSSYEQYF	TGTGCCAGCAGTCCCACGCTAGCGCAGAGCTCCTACGAGCAGTACTTC
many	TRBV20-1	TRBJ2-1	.	CSARDRHSLRSEQFF	TGCAGTGCTAGAGATCGTCACAGCTTGCGTAGTGAGCAGTTCTTC
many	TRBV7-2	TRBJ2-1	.	CASSDRQYNEQFF	TGTGCCAGCAGCGACCGACAGTACAATGAGCAGTTCTTC
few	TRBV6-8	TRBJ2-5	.	CASSYPPSRGETQYF	TGTGCCAGCAGTTACCCACCCTCCAGGGGAGAGACCCAGTACTTC
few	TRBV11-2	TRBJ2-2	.	CASSSLGGAGELFF	TGTGCCAGCAGCTCCCTAGGGGGGGCCGGGGAGCTGTTTTTT
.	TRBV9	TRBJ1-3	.	CASSVDGYSGNTIYF	TGTGCCAGCAGCGTTGACGGCTACTCTGGAAACACCATATATTTT
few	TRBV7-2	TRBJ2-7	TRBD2	CATSSPGLAGGPAPEQYF	TGTGCCACCAGCTCACCGGGACTAGCGGGAGGGCCCGCTCCCGAGCAGTACTTC
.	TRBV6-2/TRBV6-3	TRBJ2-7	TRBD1	CASSYSEQGGYEQYF	TGTGCCAGCAGTTACTCGGAACAGGGGGGCTACGAGCAGTACTTC
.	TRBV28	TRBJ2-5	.	CASSFQGGGQETQYF	TGTGCCAGCAGTTTCCAGGGAGGGGGCCAAGAGACCCAGTACTTC
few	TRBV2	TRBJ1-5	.	CASGEWDYSNQPQHF	TGTGCCAGCGGTGAGTGGGATTATAGCAATCAGCCCCAGCATTTT
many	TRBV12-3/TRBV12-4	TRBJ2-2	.	CASSLGGIAGELFF	TGTGCCAGCAGTTTGGGCGGGATCGCCGGGGAGCTGTTTTTT
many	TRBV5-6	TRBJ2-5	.	CASSHSAIFDPRSVETQYF	TGTGCCAGCTCCCATTCGGCTATATTCGACCCTCGCTCCGTTGAGACCCAGTACTTC
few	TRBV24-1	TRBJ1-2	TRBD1	CATSASGQGHYGYTF	TGTGCCACCAGTGCCTCGGGACAGGGGCACTATGGCTACACCTTC
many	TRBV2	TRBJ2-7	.	CASSGRHSYEQYF	TGTGCCAGCAGCGGCAGACACTCCTACGAGCAGTACTTC
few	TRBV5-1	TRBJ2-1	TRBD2	CASSKTSGSSYNEQFF	TGCGCCAGCAGCAAGACTAGCGGGAGCTCCTACAATGAGCAGTTCTTC
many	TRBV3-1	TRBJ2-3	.	CASSPPGRKGTQYF	TGTGCCAGCAGCCCCCCGGGACGGAAGGGTACGCAGTATTTT
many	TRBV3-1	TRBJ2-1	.	CASSPLWAGRSYNEQFF	TGTGCCAGCAGCCCTCTATGGGCAGGGAGATCCTACAATGAGCAGTTCTTC
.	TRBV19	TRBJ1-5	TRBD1	CASRDTGQYLYSNQPQHF	TGTGCCAGTAGGGACACGGGACAGTATCTTTATAGCAATCAGCCCCAGCATTTT
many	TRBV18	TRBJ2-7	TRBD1	CASSPRTGGHEQYF	TGTGCCAGCTCACCCCGGACAGGGGGGCACGAGCAGTACTTC
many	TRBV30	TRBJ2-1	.	CAWSVERSPEQFF	TGTGCCTGGAGTGTCGAACGTTCCCCTGAGCAGTTCTTC
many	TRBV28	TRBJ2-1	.	CAIAGPGTHNEQFF	TGTGCCATCGCGGGCCCCGGGACCCACAATGAGCAGTTCTTC
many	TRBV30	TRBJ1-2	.	CAWSGFSLQVHYGYTF	TGTGCCTGGAGTGGTTTTTCCCTCCAGGTTCACTATGGCTACACCTTC
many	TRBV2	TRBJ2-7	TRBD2	CASSGSGTLYEQYF	TGTGCCAGCAGTGGTAGCGGGACTCTCTACGAGCAGTACTTC
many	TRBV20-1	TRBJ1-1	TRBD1	CSAIGQGNTEAFF	TGCAGTGCCATTGGACAGGGGAACACTGAAGCTTTCTTT
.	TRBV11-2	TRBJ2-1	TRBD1	CASSPSTGGYKQFF	TGTGCCAGCAGCCCTTCGACAGGGGGATATAAGCAGTTCTTC